This entry concerns a single T cell receptor beta chain. Per germline, CDR1 MNHEY and CDR2 SVGEGT. CDR3 length: 15 amino acids. It was by 5' RACE with UMI labels that the TRB cDNA libraries were prepared. TCRdb derives one entry per CDR3 protein from the 5' RACE reads, leaving out DNA. The sample's table shows 69,000 or so distinct CDR3 sequences. The data originate from a study of CXCR3-negative and CXCR3-positive naive CD8 T cells. This receptor was obtained from a human donor in good health. Some clones in this sample may be carry-over from other donors' samples. V usage is TRBV6-2 or TRBV6-3 and J usage is TRBJ2-1; the D gene TCRdb calls, TRBD2, cannot be checked with no DNA. Sequencing input: naive CXCR3- CD8+ T cells from blood. Stated subset: CD45RO-CCR7+CD27+CD95- naive CD8+ T cells lacking CXCR3 (TNR3-). The CDR3 region is CASSYLREGRDEQFF.